Below are 27 T cell receptor beta chains sequenced from a single sample in a study of blood T cell repertoires in COVID-19. Profiling relied on immunoSEQ multiplex PCR, and the TCRdb table lists in-frame clones only, not all of them. The sample contains roughly 82,000 clones, roughly four fifths of which appear only once. Sequences were obtained from peripheral blood. All receptors come from a man aged 55-75 years with acute or convalescent COVID-19.

The V call is TRBV30, the J call TRBJ2-5, with 7 bases fitting TRBD1. Germline loops: CDR1 GTSNPN, CDR2 SVGIG (reference sequence). This CDR3 region has 12 residues. The junction had 4 bases not matched to a gene; V was cut back by 5 bases and J by 4 bases. CDR3 coding DNA: TGTGCCTGGGAGACAGGGAGAGAGACCCAGTACTTC. It specifies CAWETGRETQYF.

The CDR3 DNA reads as TGTGCCAGCAGTTACTCTTTCGGGAGGGCCCCGGAGACCCAGTACTTC. It translates to CASSYSFGRAPETQYF. V and J are TRBV6-5 and TRBJ2-5, with TRBD2 matching over 8 bases. This CDR3 contains 16 residues. V shed 0 bases, J shed 5 bases, and the junction held 8 bases outside the gene matches. The germline CDR1 and CDR2 sequences are MNHEY and SVGAGI.

The rearrangement links TRBV18 to TRBJ2-3; 9 bases map to TRBD1. CDR3 length: 18 amino acids. The ends lost 0 bases at V and 4 bases at J; junction bases unmatched: 11. Per germline, CDR1 KGHSH and CDR2 LQKENI. The CDR3 loop is CASSPPGDREGPADTQYF. In DNA form, the CDR3 reads TGTGCCAGCTCACCACCGGGGGACAGGGAAGGGCCCGCAGATACGCAGTATTTT.

This chain connects TRBV19 to TRBJ1-5; D unresolved. The CDR3 covers 14 residues. V was cut by 6 bases and J by 3 bases, with 12 bases left in between. Germline CDR1 reads LNHDA; CDR2 reads SQIVND (reference sequence). The CDR3 region is CASSPGLYNQPQHF. The CDR3 nucleotides are TGTGCCAGTAGCCCCGGACTGTACAATCAGCCCCAGCATTTT.

Notes on this clone: A read error may account for a junction end that differs from germline. This sequence joins TRBV7-2 and TRBJ2-7; 11 bases fit TRBD2. This CDR3 has 14 residues. Germline CDR1 is SGHTA and CDR2 is FQGNSA. CDR3 loop: CASSVAGGPDEQYF. CDR3 in DNA: TGTGCCAGCAGCGTAGCGGGAGGGCCCGACGAGCAGTACTTC.

CDR3 in DNA: TGTGCCAGCAGTTTGTCGCGGGACCCAACCTACGAGCAGTACTTC. Translated: CASSLSRDPTYEQYF. The chain couples TRBV28 to TRBJ2-7; tentatively, D is TRBD2 (6 bases). Between the trimmed V and J ends, which lost 3 bases and 2 bases, there was a span of 14 bases. The CDR3 is 15 amino acids. Per the germline V gene, CDR1 is MDHEN and CDR2 is SYDVKM.

The chain is built from TRBV27 and TRBJ2-4; 9 bases are a match to TRBD1. Germline CDR1 MNHEY, CDR2 SMNVEV (reference sequence). The V and J ends lost 5 bases and 2 bases, in that order; junction bases with no gene match: 4. The length of the CDR3 is 15 residues. The CDR3 bases are TGTGCCAGCAGTGGGACAGGGAGAACCAAAAACATTCAGTACTTC. Amino acids: CASSGTGRTKNIQYF.

The CDR3 is CASSETGGYNEQFF. The DNA of the CDR3 is TGTGCCAGCAGTGAGACAGGGGGTTACAATGAGCAGTTCTTC. The J gene is TRBJ2-1, the V gene TRBV2; 9 bases are shared with TRBD1. Germline CDR1 and CDR2: SNHLY and FYNNEI. V lost 3 bases, J lost 4 bases, and 1 base stayed unmatched. This CDR3 has 14 residues.

This clone was recorded only once. The chain is built from TRBV7-2 and TRBJ1-2; 9 nucleotides line up with TRBD1. This CDR3 is built from 14 residues. CDR1 is SGHTA, CDR2 FQGNSA, per germline. J was trimmed by 3 bases and V by 4 bases; bases with no gene match: 3. In DNA, the CDR3 is TGTGCCAGCAGCTCCCGGACAGGGGACTATGGCTACACCTTC. It specifies CASSSRTGDYGYTF. Full variable domain (rest looked up from reference TRBV7-2 and TRBJ1-2): GAGVSQSPSNKVTEKGKDVELRCDPISGHTALYWYRQSLGQGLEFLIYFQGNSAPDKSGLPSDRFSAERTGGSVSTLTIQRTQQEDSAVYLCASSSRTGDYGYTFGSGTRLTVV.

V and J are TRBV2 and TRBJ2-1; D perhaps matches TRBD2 (6 bases). The germline V gene encodes CDR1 SNHLY and CDR2 FYNNEI. V lost 4 bases and J 8 bases, leaving 12 bases between the germline ends. The CDR3 has 13 amino acids. The CDR3, as DNA: TGTGCCAGCAGTGGACTGGGACTCCATGAGCAGTTCTTC. Its protein is CASSGLGLHEQFF.

This clone has a handful of counts. The chain has TRBV18 and TRBJ1-6; 7 positions match TRBD1. After removal of 4 bases from V and 1 base from J, the junction contained 7 bases not matched to a gene. The germline V gene encodes CDR1 KGHSH and CDR2 LQKENI. The CDR3 has 17 amino acids. The CDR3 region has the DNA TGTGCCAGCTCACTACCGACAGGGACTTCCTATAATTCACCCCTCCACTTT. This encodes CASSLPTGTSYNSPLHF.

This clone was detected only once. V and J are TRBV7-9 and TRBJ2-5, with 7 bases lining up with TRBD1. CDR3 length: 14 amino acids. From germline, CDR1 is SEHNR and CDR2 FQNEAQ (reference sequence). J was trimmed by 1 base and V by 5 bases; bases with no gene match: 4. CDR3 protein: CASSTGTAQETQYF. The CDR3 DNA sequence: TGTGCCAGCAGCACAGGGACAGCCCAAGAGACCCAGTACTTC.

The chain joins TRBV28 to TRBJ1-2; D might be TRBD1 (5 bases). V dropped 5 bases and J dropped 4 bases, with 17 bases sitting between them. The germline V gene has CDR1 MDHEN and CDR2 SYDVKM. This CDR3 has 15 residues. CDR3 residues: CASSLRPLGGYGYTF. In DNA, the CDR3 is TGTGCCAGCAGTCTTAGGCCCCTCGGGGGCTATGGCTACACCTTC.

The V call is TRBV28, the J call TRBJ2-5; 12 nucleotides align to TRBD1. CDR3 length equals 17 residues. V lost 5 bases, J lost 4 bases, and 11 bases stayed unmatched. From germline, CDR1 is MDHEN and CDR2 SYDVKM. CDR3 protein: CASSPPPGQGALETQYF. CDR3 bases: TGTGCCAGCAGTCCACCCCCGGGACAGGGGGCGCTAGAGACCCAGTACTTC.

The chain couples TRBV5-1 to TRBJ2-7; TRBD1 matches at 9 bases. V shed 0 bases and J 6 bases; nucleotides not matched to a gene: 7. The CDR3 length is 15 residues. The germline CDR1 and CDR2 sequences are SGHRS and YFSETQ. CDR3 amino acids: CASSLGPGQGGEQYF. CDR3 bases: TGCGCCAGCAGCTTGGGGCCGGGACAGGGAGGCGAGCAGTACTTC.

This chain links TRBV7-2 with TRBJ2-5; 8 positions agree with TRBD1. There are 14 residues in the CDR3. The junction had 6 bases not matched to a gene; V was cut back by 4 bases and J by 5 bases. CDR1 and CDR2 from the germline V gene are SGHTA and FQGNSA. CDR3 loop: CASSSDRGAETQYF. Here the CDR3 DNA reads TGTGCCAGCAGCTCCGACAGGGGTGCGGAGACCCAGTACTTC.

The chain combines TRBV7-2 with TRBJ2-3, with TRBD2 matching 7 bases. This CDR3 comprises 17 residues. Trimming removed 5 bases from V and 0 bases from J; junction bases left unmatched: 11. Germline loops: CDR1 SGHTA, CDR2 FQGNSA. Here the CDR3 reads CASSPQKRGPSTDTQYF. In DNA, the CDR3 is TGTGCCAGCAGCCCCCAAAAGCGGGGTCCGAGCACAGATACGCAGTATTTT.

The chain is built from TRBV3-1 (or the pseudogene TRBV3-2) and TRBJ1-1; D possibly corresponds to TRBD1 (6 bases). The CDR3 loop spans 16 amino acids. Germline CDR1 LGHDT, CDR2 YNNKEL (reference sequence). V gave up 5 bases and J gave up 6 bases, with 22 bases separating them. The CDR3 coding sequence is TGTGCCAGCAGCGCGAGGAGCGTCGGGGGGCAATCTGAAGCTTTCTTT. Residues: CASSARSVGGQSEAFF.

This clone was detected once. The gene calls are TRBV7-9 and TRBJ2-7; TRBD1 matches at 12 bases. Germline CDR1 is SEHNR and CDR2 is FQNEAQ (reference sequence). The CDR3 is made up of 17 amino acids. V lost 5 bases and J lost 2; bases outside the gene matches: 10. Here the CDR3 reads CASSPGTGGYSPYEQYF. The CDR3 region has the DNA TGTGCCAGCAGCCCCGGGACAGGGGGCTATAGTCCCTACGAGCAGTACTTC.

The chain couples TRBV3-1 (or the pseudogene TRBV3-2) to TRBJ2-5; 16 bases match TRBD2. CDR3 length: 18 amino acids. The V and J ends lost 5 bases and 4 bases, in that order; junction bases with no gene match: 10. Germline values: CDR1 LGHDT, CDR2 YNNKEL (reference sequence). The CDR3 DNA reads as TGTGCCAGCAGCGTGGGGACTAGCGGGGGGGCCCTGGTAGAGACCCAGTACTTC. Translated: CASSVGTSGGALVETQYF.

The chain uses TRBV9 and TRBJ2-5, with D possibly being TRBD2 (5 bases). Germline V gives CDR1 SGDLS, CDR2 YYNGEE. CDR3 size: 13 residues. The V end lost 0 bases, the J end lost 7 bases, and 10 bases lay between the germline ends. The CDR3 coding sequence is TGTGCCAGCAGCGTAGCGGACTCGGGGACCCAGTACTTC. Translated, it gives CASSVADSGTQYF.

This chain uses TRBV7-9 with TRBJ2-1; a possible D gene is TRBD2 (5 bases). Deletions cut 3 bases from V and 6 bases from J, with 12 bases between. Germline loops: CDR1 SEHNR, CDR2 FQNEAQ (reference sequence). This CDR3 region has 14 residues. The CDR3 DNA reads TGTGCCAGCAGCTTCCTTGCGGGCGTCAATGAGCAGTTCTTC. This gives the protein CASSFLAGVNEQFF. The variable domain in full, with the rest retrieved from reference TRBV7-9 and TRBJ2-1, is DTGVSQNPRHKITKRGQNVTFRCDPISEHNRLYWYRQTLGQGPEFLTYFQNEAQLEKSRLLSDRFSAERPKGSFSTLEIQRTEQGDSAMYLCASSFLAGVNEQFFGPGTRLTVL.

The genes are TRBV7-9 and TRBJ2-5; TRBD2 aligns across 12 bases. V trimming: 5 bases; J trimming: 5 bases; junction bases outside the gene matches: 6. This CDR3 is built from 15 residues. The V gene's germline CDR1 is SEHNR and CDR2 FQNEAQ (reference sequence). The DNA of the CDR3 is TGTGCCAGCAGCACCAGACTAGCGGGAGTGGAGACCCAGTACTTC. Its translation is CASSTRLAGVETQYF.

The CDR3 coding sequence is TGTGCCAGCTCACCACCGGGCGACAGGGCCACAACTAATGAAAAACTGTTTTTT. Its translation: CASSPPGDRATTNEKLFF. The rearrangement uses TRBV18 and TRBJ1-4; 7 bases match TRBD1. The CDR3 extends over 18 amino acids. Germline values: CDR1 KGHSH, CDR2 LQKENI. J lost 0 bases, V lost 0 bases, and 7 bases had no gene match.

The V gene is TRBV18, the J gene TRBJ2-1, with no clear D. V was cut by 3 bases and J by 9 bases, with 9 bases left in between. Germline V lookup: CDR1 KGHSH, CDR2 LQKENI. The CDR3 spans 12 residues. DNA for the CDR3: TGTGCCAGCTCACCCCTCGGGTTTGAGCAGTTCTTC. It is translated as CASSPLGFEQFF.

This clone was observed once. This chain links TRBV2 with TRBJ1-5; unclear D gene. Germline values: CDR1 SNHLY, CDR2 FYNNEI. Trimming shortened V by 3 bases and J by 0 bases, and 9 bases separated the two germline ends. The CDR3 length is 15 residues. The CDR3 DNA reads TGTGCCAGCAGTGAGGAAACGGGTAGCAATCAGCCCCAGCATTTT. Amino acids: CASSEETGSNQPQHF.

This clone came up once. The chain combines TRBV7-2 with TRBJ2-1, with D tentatively TRBD1 (6 bases). CDR1 and CDR2 (germline): SGHTA, FQGNSA. The CDR3 is made up of 14 amino acids. The V end lost 5 bases, the J end lost 6 bases, and 14 bases lay between the germline ends. CDR3: CASSPWDTANEQFF. CDR3 nucleotide sequence: TGTGCCAGCAGCCCTTGGGACACCGCCAATGAGCAGTTCTTC. The full variable domain, in which reference TRBV7-2 and TRBJ2-1 provide the parts outside the CDR3, is GAGVSQSPSNKVTEKGKDVELRCDPISGHTALYWYRQSLGQGLEFLIYFQGNSAPDKSGLPSDRFSAERTGGSVSTLTIQRTQQEDSAVYLCASSPWDTANEQFFGPGTRLTVL.